Below are 2 T cell receptor beta chains sequenced from a single sample in a study of blood T cell repertoires in COVID-19. The table came from immunoSEQ multiplex PCR; TCRdb's copy has only in-frame clones and leaves some out. This sample carries 400,000 to 500,000 clones, around nine tenths of them seen once, and the ten largest clones take about 1.4%. Material: PBMCs or T cells enriched from blood (not recorded which). The receptor set was obtained from a woman aged 18-29 years who had been exposed to COVID-19.

This chain joins TRBV2 and TRBJ1-1; 12 bases are shared with TRBD1. The CDR3 is 14 residues long. With V trimmed by 6 bases and J by 7 bases, 6 bases remained unmatched. Germline assignment: CDR1 SNHLY and CDR2 FYNNEI. CDR3 protein: CASRDGTGGNEAFF. In DNA, the CDR3 is TGTGCCAGCAGAGATGGGACAGGGGGCAATGAAGCTTTCTTT.

This chain connects TRBV7-2 to TRBJ2-1, with 7 bases aligning to TRBD2. The trim removed 1 base at V and 3 bases at J, leaving 3 bases unmatched. The CDR3 is 15 residues long. Per the germline V gene, CDR1 is SGHTA and CDR2 is FQGNSA. The CDR3 DNA reads TGTGCCAGCAGCTTAGAAGCGGGACTCTACAATGAGCAGTTCTTC. Its translation is CASSLEAGLYNEQFF.